The 27 T cell receptor beta chains given below trace back to one sample, sequenced in a study of T cell repertoires in cytomegalovirus infection. MiXCR, run by TCRdb on the reads, gives a single entry per CDR3 protein. The sample shows about 450,000 distinct CDR3 sequences, approximately 30% of them seen only once. What was sequenced was PBMCs. These receptors were collected from a human donor in good health (CMV status not recorded). Some clones in this sample may be carry-over from other donors' samples.

This clonotype was detected a few times. V usage is TRBV20-1 and J usage is TRBJ2-1; 12 bases fit TRBD1. The germline V gene has CDR1 DFQATT and CDR2 SNEGSKA (reference sequence). V was pared by 2 bases and J by 12 bases, with 20 bases of the junction left unmatched. This CDR3 is 18 amino acids long. CDR3 in DNA: TGCAGTGCTAGATCCCCTCCCCGGGACAGGGGGCCTGGTGTTGGGCAGTTCTTC. Its translation: CSARSPPRDRGPGVGQFF.

In its sample, this clonotype was seen a few times. The chain links TRBV12-3 or TRBV12-4 to TRBJ1-2, with D maybe TRBD1 (5 bases). The CDR3 totals 14 residues. V was shortened by 5 bases and J by 8 bases, with 18 bases between the two germline ends. CDR3 DNA sequence: TGTGCCAGCAGTATAAAGGACAAACGTAGAGGCTACACCTTC. Translation: CASSIKDKRRGYTF.

This chain uses TRBV6-5 with TRBJ1-1; the D gene is possibly TRBD1 (5 bases). From germline, CDR1 is MNHEY and CDR2 SVGAGI. The CDR3 is made up of 20 amino acids. The V end lost 5 bases, the J end lost 0 bases, and 28 bases lay between the germline ends. CDR3 DNA: TGTGCCAGCAGTCACCAACGGCTTGGCAGGGAGTTGGCTTTGAACACTGAAGCTTTCTTT. This gives the protein CASSHQRLGRELALNTEAFF.

The V gene is TRBV14, the J gene TRBJ1-1, with a possible D match to TRBD1 (5 bases). The germline V gene encodes CDR1 SGHDN and CDR2 FVKESK. V lost 0 bases to trimming and J lost 1 base, with 12 bases between them. The CDR3 loop spans 16 amino acids. For the CDR3, the DNA is TGTGCCAGCAGCCAAGATCGTGCAGGGTGGAACACTGAAGCTTTCTTT. This encodes CASSQDRAGWNTEAFF.

The V and J genes are TRBV7-3 and TRBJ2-1; the D gene could be TRBD1 or TRBD2 (6 bases each). The V and J ends lost 6 bases and 7 bases respectively, with 16 bases between them. Germline V CDR1 and CDR2: SGHTA, FQGTGA. The CDR3 spans 14 residues. CDR3 residues: CASSTGSAGNEQFF. CDR3 DNA: TGTGCCAGCAGTACAGGGTCCGCGGGGAATGAGCAGTTCTTC. Using reference TRBV7-3 and TRBJ2-1 for the parts outside the CDR3, the full variable domain is GAGVSQTPSNKVTEKGKYVELRCDPISGHTALYWYRQSLGQGPEFLIYFQGTGAADDSGLPNDRFFAVRPEGSVSTLKIQRTERGDSAVYLCASSTGSAGNEQFFGPGTRLTVL.

This clonotype was counted a few times. The rearrangement links TRBV12-3 or TRBV12-4 to TRBJ2-1; D remains unclear. V lost 1 base and J lost 6, with 13 bases in between. The CDR3 contains 15 residues. CDR3 nucleotide sequence: TGTGCCAGCAGTTTAGGGGGAAGTAGCCTCAATGAGCAGTTCTTC. This sequence encodes CASSLGGSSLNEQFF.

CDR3: CASSQVVGPNEKLFF. The DNA of the CDR3 is TGCGCCAGCAGCCAAGTGGTGGGGCCCAATGAAAAACTGTTTTTT. The rearrangement links TRBV4-3 to TRBJ1-4, with a possible D match to TRBD1 (5 bases). The germline V and J ends were trimmed by 1 base and 5 bases, with 11 bases remaining between them. There are 15 residues in the CDR3. Germline V CDR1 and CDR2: LGHNA, YSLEER.

There are many counts of this clonotype. The V call is TRBV7-2, the J call TRBJ2-2, with a possible D match to TRBD1 (6 bases). Germline V gene sequence: CDR1 SGHTA, CDR2 FQGNSA. V shed 0 bases and J shed 6 bases, with 8 bases lying between them. The CDR3 totals 14 residues. CDR3 nucleotide sequence: TGTGCCAGCAGCTTAGCAACAGGGCCCGGGGAGCTGTTTTTT. It codes for CASSLATGPGELFF. The full variable domain, rest sourced from reference TRBV7-2 and TRBJ2-2, is GAGVSQSPSNKVTEKGKDVELRCDPISGHTALYWYRQSLGQGLEFLIYFQGNSAPDKSGLPSDRFSAERTGGSVSTLTIQRTQQEDSAVYLCASSLATGPGELFFGEGSRLTVL.

This clonotype has only a few counts. V and J are TRBV11-3 and TRBJ2-5, with 7 bases aligning to TRBD2. J gave up 2 bases and V 5 bases, and 8 bases lay outside the gene matches. This CDR3 has 15 amino acids. The germline V gene encodes CDR1 SGHNT and CDR2 YENEEA. The CDR3 DNA is TGTGCCAGCAGCGAGCTTACGGGAGGTCAAGAGACCCAGTACTTC. Translating it yields CASSELTGGQETQYF.

This clonotype was counted ten times or more. The chain joins TRBV7-2 to TRBJ2-5; 10 nucleotides agree with TRBD2. Trimming took 3 bases from V and 3 from J; bases not matched to a gene: 4. CDR3 length: 15 amino acids. Per the germline V gene, CDR1 is SGHTA and CDR2 is FQGNSA. CDR3 DNA: TGTGCCAGCAGCTTCGGACTAGCGGCGAAAGAGACCCAGTACTTC. Translating gives CASSFGLAAKETQYF.

This clonotype was seen more than once but under ten times. V is TRBV27 and J is TRBJ1-2; 7 bases align to TRBD1. Germline values: CDR1 MNHEY, CDR2 SMNVEV (reference sequence). The V segment lost 4 bases and the J segment 8 bases; nucleotides outside the gene matches: 16. The CDR3 runs to 16 residues. CDR3 DNA: TGTGCCAGCAGTTCCCAAGGGACAGCCCCTCCGGGAGGCTACACCTTC. It translates to CASSSQGTAPPGGYTF.

This clonotype showed up many times. Its ends do not fully match the called genes, so a read error is possible. The V gene is TRBV5-1, the J gene TRBJ1-2, with 8 nucleotides matching TRBD1. CDR3 length: 14 residues. Per germline, CDR1 SGHRS and CDR2 YFSETQ. The CDR3 spells CASSLGQGLYGYTF. The CDR3 DNA reads TGTGCCAGCAGCTTAGGACAGGGACTCTATGGCTACACCTTC. The whole variable domain, filled in from reference TRBV5-1 and TRBJ1-2, reads KAGVTQTPRYLIKTRGQQVTLSCSPISGHRSVSWYQQTPGQGLQFLFEYFSETQRNKGNFPGRFSGRQFSNSRSEMNVSTLELGDSALYLCASSLGQGLYGYTFGSGTRLTVV.

Here the CDR3 reads CASSSQGRHTEAFF. The CDR3 bases are TGTGCCAGCAGCTCCCAGGGCAGACACACTGAAGCTTTCTTT. The rearrangement links TRBV11-2 to TRBJ1-1; a possible D gene is TRBD1 (5 bases). With 4 bases removed from V and 3 bases from J, the gap between germline ends came to 12 bases. The CDR3 runs 14 residues. CDR1 and CDR2 (germline): SGHAT, FQNNGV.

This clonotype has a count of ten or more. CDR3 region: CASRHQGGDRPGLKAYNEQFF. In DNA form, the CDR3 reads TGTGCCAGCAGGCACCAGGGTGGGGACAGGCCGGGTTTAAAAGCCTACAATGAGCAGTTCTTC. The chain links TRBV7-8 to TRBJ2-1; 8 positions match TRBD1. After removal of 6 bases from V and 2 bases from J, the junction contained 24 bases not matched to a gene. The CDR3 has 21 residues. CDR1 is SGHVS and CDR2 is FQNEAQ in the germline V gene.

This clonotype occurred a few times. This chain links TRBV12-3 or TRBV12-4 with TRBJ1-5, with D possibly being TRBD1 (6 bases). CDR3 size: 15 residues. V was trimmed by 4 bases and J by 11 bases, leaving 21 bases between them. CDR3 protein: CASSSLTGSEESQHF. DNA for the CDR3: TGTGCCAGCAGTTCCCTAACAGGGAGCGAGGAGTCCCAGCATTTT.

The chain recombines TRBV7-2 with TRBJ1-6; tentatively, D is TRBD1 (5 bases). Germline CDR1 and CDR2: SGHTA and FQGNSA. Trimming shortened V by 1 base and J by 4 bases, and 11 bases separated the two germline ends. The CDR3 covers 16 residues. The CDR3 DNA reads TGTGCCAGCAGCTTAGGCGGGGCGGGTTATAATTCACCCCTCCACTTT. Translated: CASSLGGAGYNSPLHF.

As regards this clonotype: No conserved phenylalanine or tryptophan ends this CDR3, so it is likely a read error. Because the CDR3's place on the DNA is in doubt, the DNA is left out and the CDR3 is given as listed by TCRdb. The chain combines TRBV7-2 with TRBJ1-5. The CDR3 contains 13 residues when both ends are counted. The germline V gene encodes CDR1 SGHTA and CDR2 FQGNSA. The CDR3 here is CASSFGPVEPKHL.

This clonotype was detected a few times. The J gene is TRBJ1-4, the V gene TRBV12-3 or TRBV12-4; D remains unclear. This CDR3 spans 11 amino acids. Trimming left V 8 bases short and J 7 bases short, with 8 bases between. In DNA form, the CDR3 reads TGTGCCAGCCACTCCAGTGAAAAACTGTTTTTT. Protein product: CASHSSEKLFF.

The chain couples TRBV5-1 to TRBJ1-1; D is perhaps TRBD1 (5 bases). This CDR3 region has 16 residues. Germline V lookup: CDR1 SGHRS, CDR2 YFSETQ. V was pared by 1 base and J by 5 bases, with 18 bases between. The CDR3 sequence: CASSLSGDGGKTEAFF. The CDR3 nucleotides are TGCGCCAGCAGCTTGTCGGGGGACGGGGGGAAGACTGAAGCTTTCTTT.

This chain links TRBV6-5 with TRBJ2-6; D possibly corresponds to TRBD1 (5 bases). Trimming removed 7 bases from V and 0 bases from J, with 10 bases in between. The CDR3 contains 15 residues. The V gene's germline CDR1 is MNHEY and CDR2 SVGAGI. The CDR3 region has the DNA TGTGCCAGCACCCTAGACAGCTCTGGGGCCAACGTCCTGACTTTC. Residues: CASTLDSSGANVLTF.

The rearrangement links TRBV19 to TRBJ2-1; D may be TRBD1 or TRBD2 (5 bases each). V was pared by 3 bases and J by 4 bases, with 13 bases between. Germline CDR1 reads LNHDA; CDR2 reads SQIVND (reference sequence). This CDR3 is 15 amino acids long. CDR3 in DNA: TGTGCCAGTAGTATTGGGGACCTCGTATACAATGAGCAGTTCTTC. Translation: CASSIGDLVYNEQFF.

In its sample, this clonotype was seen many times. The chain uses TRBV6-1 and TRBJ2-7, with 10 positions matching TRBD1. V lost 5 bases to trimming and J lost 3 bases; unmatched junction nucleotides: 10. Germline loops: CDR1 MNHNS, CDR2 SASEGT. This CDR3 has 16 residues. Here the CDR3 DNA reads TGTGCCAGCAGTCGGGACAGGGGTTACCCCAGCTACGAGCAGTACTTC. It is translated as CASSRDRGYPSYEQYF.

This clonotype was seen only a few times. CDR3 sequence: CASSIDRDEQYF. CDR3 in DNA: TGTGCCAGTAGTATAGACCGGGACGAGCAGTACTTC. This sequence joins TRBV19 and TRBJ2-7; D not resolved. Germline V lookup: CDR1 LNHDA, CDR2 SQIVND (reference sequence). The CDR3 totals 12 residues. V was clipped by 0 bases and J by 5 bases, with 5 bases between them.

This clonotype was counted a few times. V usage is TRBV6-5 and J usage is TRBJ2-7, with D perhaps matching TRBD2 (5 bases). Germline CDR1 and CDR2: MNHEY and SVGAGI. The V end lost 3 bases, the J end lost 2 bases, and 11 bases lay between the germline ends. The CDR3 is made up of 14 amino acids. CDR3 protein: CASSYVGNPYEQYF. The CDR3 DNA is TGTGCCAGCAGTTATGTCGGGAACCCCTACGAGCAGTACTTC.

About this clonotype itself: At one end the junction does not follow the germline gene, possibly because of a read error. The chain links TRBV7-8 to TRBJ2-5, with D perhaps TRBD1 or TRBD2 (5 bases each). Germline values: CDR1 SGHVS, CDR2 FQNEAQ. CDR3 length: 12 amino acids. This CDR3 is CASSRDQETKYF. The CDR3 DNA is TGTGCAAGCAGCCGGGACCAAGAGACCAAGTACTTC.

This clonotype appeared once. J is TRBJ2-3 and V is TRBV20-1; possible D gene TRBD2, 6 bases. The V end lost 0 bases, the J end lost 10 bases, and 11 bases lay between the germline ends. The CDR3 is made up of 12 amino acids. Germline lookup yields CDR1 DFQATT and CDR2 SNEGSKA (reference sequence). CDR3 bases: TGCAGTGCTAGAGAAGAGACTAGGGCGCAGTATTTT. Translation: CSAREETRAQYF.

In its sample, this clonotype was seen a few times. The chain employs TRBV5-1 and TRBJ2-7; 8 bases agree with TRBD1. The CDR3 spans 18 residues. J was trimmed by 4 bases and V by 4 bases; bases with no gene match: 19. Germline CDR1 and CDR2: SGHRS and YFSETQ. This CDR3 reads CASSTTTTTQDRVYEQYF. CDR3 in DNA: TGCGCCAGCAGCACCACAACAACCACGCAGGACAGGGTTTACGAGCAGTACTTC.